This TCR beta chain was retrieved from a study of blood T cell repertoires in COVID-19. Study information: The United States, Italy and Spain were the sources of the acute and convalescent COVID-19 samples. In each case, the material was cDNA or gDNA derived from T cells, B-cell-depleted T cells, or PBMCs.

The CDR3 covers 14 residues. Trimming took 3 bases from V and 3 from J; bases not matched to a gene: 3. Germline V gives CDR1 KGHSH, CDR2 LQKENI. Per the authors' pipeline: From reference gene primer amplification, estimates of nucleated cell counts were derived. Sequencing was performed with immunoSEQ multiplex PCR; in TCRdb, only in-frame clones are kept and a portion is missing. V, J and clone size reflect that table, while D and trimming were determined from the DNA. In the table there are around 220,000 clones, under 85% of which are singletons. This TCR derives from a middle-aged woman with active or convalescent COVID-19. The chain carries TRBV18 and TRBJ2-7, with 9 bases aligning to TRBD2. Sequenced input: peripheral blood. CDR3 sequence: CASSPRGGDYEQYF. The CDR3 nucleotides read TGTGCCAGCTCACCGCGGGGGGGAGACTACGAGCAGTACTTC.